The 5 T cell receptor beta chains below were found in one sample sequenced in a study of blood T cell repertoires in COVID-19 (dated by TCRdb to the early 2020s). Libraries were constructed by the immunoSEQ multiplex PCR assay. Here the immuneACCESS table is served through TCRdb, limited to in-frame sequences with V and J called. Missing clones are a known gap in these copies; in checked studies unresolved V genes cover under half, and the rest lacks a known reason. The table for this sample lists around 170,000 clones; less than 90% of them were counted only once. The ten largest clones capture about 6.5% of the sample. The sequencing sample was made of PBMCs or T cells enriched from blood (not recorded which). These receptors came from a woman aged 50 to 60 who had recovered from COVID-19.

The CDR3 loop is CASSPGTGFTEPQHF. The CDR3 nucleotides are TGTGCCAGCAGCCCCGGGACAGGGTTTACGGAGCCCCAGCATTTT. The V gene is TRBV11-1, the J gene TRBJ1-5; 9 bases are a match to TRBD1. The CDR3 length is 15 residues. The trim removed 5 bases at V and 8 bases at J, leaving 10 bases unmatched. CDR1 and CDR2 from the germline V gene are SGHAT and FQDESV (reference sequence).

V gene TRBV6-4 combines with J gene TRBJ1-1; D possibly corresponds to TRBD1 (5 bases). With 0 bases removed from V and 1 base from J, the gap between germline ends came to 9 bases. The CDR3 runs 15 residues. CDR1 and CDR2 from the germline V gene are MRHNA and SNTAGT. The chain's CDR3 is CASSDSGGANTEAFF. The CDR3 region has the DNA TGTGCCAGCAGTGACTCCGGGGGTGCGAACACTGAAGCTTTCTTT.

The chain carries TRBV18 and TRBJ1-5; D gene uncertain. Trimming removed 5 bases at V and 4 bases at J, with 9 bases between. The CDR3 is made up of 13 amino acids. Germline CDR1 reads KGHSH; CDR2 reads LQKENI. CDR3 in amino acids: CASSWAVNQPQHF. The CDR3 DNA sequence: TGTGCCAGCTCATGGGCTGTAAATCAGCCCCAGCATTTT.

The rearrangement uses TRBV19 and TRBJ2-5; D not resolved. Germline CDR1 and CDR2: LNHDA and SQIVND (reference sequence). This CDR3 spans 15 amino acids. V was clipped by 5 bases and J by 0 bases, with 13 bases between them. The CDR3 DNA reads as TGTGCCAGTAGTCCACCCACAGTGTACCAAGAGACCCAGTACTTC. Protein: CASSPPTVYQETQYF.

The CDR3 here is CASSEPASTQYF. The CDR3 bases are TGTGCCAGCAGTGAACCCGCGAGTACTCAGTACTTC. The gene calls are TRBV2 and TRBJ2-4; D unresolved. CDR1 and CDR2 from the germline V gene are SNHLY and FYNNEI. V was clipped by 2 bases and J by 12 bases, with 11 bases between them. The CDR3 sequence is 12 residues long.